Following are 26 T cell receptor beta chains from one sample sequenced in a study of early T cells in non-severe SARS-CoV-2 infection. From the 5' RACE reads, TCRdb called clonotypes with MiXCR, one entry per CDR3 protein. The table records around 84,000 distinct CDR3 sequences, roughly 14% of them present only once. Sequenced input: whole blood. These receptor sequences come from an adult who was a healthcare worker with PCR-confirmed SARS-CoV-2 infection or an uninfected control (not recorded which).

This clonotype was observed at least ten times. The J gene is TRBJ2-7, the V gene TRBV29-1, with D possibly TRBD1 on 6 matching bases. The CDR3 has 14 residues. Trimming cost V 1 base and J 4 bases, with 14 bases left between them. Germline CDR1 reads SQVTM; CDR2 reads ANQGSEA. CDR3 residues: CSVEGGQGLYEQYF. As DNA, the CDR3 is TGCAGCGTTGAAGGTGGCCAGGGGCTGTACGAGCAGTACTTC.

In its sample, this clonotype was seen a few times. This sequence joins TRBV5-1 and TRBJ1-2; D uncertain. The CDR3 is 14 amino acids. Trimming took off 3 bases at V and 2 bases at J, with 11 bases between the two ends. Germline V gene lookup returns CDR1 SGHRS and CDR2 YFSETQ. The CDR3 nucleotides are TGCGCCAGCAGCTCTGAAACAGAGAACTATGGCTACACCTTC. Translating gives CASSSETENYGYTF.

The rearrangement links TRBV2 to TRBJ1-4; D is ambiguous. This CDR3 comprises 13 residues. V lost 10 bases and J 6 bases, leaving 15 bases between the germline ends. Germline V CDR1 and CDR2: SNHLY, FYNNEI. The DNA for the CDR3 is TGTGCCATAAAGGAGGGAGAGGATGAAAAACTGTTTTTT. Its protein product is CAIKEGEDEKLFF.

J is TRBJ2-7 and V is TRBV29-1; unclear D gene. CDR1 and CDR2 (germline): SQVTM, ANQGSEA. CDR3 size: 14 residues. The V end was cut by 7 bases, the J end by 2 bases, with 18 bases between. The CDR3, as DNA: TGCAGCGGCTGCAGGATTCAGGTGCCCTACGAGCAGTACTTC. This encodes CSGCRIQVPYEQYF.

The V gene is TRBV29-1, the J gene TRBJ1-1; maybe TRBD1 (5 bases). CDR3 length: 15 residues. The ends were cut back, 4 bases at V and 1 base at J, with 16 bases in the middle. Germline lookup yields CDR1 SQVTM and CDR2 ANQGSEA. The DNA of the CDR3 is TGCAGCGTTGCCCCTCAGAGACAGACGAACACTGAAGCTTTCTTT. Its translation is CSVAPQRQTNTEAFF.

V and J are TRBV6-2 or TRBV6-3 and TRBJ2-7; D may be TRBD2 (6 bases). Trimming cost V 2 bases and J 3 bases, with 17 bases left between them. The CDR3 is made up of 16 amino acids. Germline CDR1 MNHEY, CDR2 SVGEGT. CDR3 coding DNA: TGTGCCAGCAGTTACCCTAGTAGCGGCGTATACTACGAGCAGTACTTC. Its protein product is CASSYPSSGVYYEQYF.

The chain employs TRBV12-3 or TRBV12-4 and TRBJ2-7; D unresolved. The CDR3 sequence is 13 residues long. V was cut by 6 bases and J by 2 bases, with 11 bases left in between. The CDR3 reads CASRLGPTYEQYF. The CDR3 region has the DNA TGTGCCAGCAGGCTGGGCCCCACCTACGAGCAGTACTTC.

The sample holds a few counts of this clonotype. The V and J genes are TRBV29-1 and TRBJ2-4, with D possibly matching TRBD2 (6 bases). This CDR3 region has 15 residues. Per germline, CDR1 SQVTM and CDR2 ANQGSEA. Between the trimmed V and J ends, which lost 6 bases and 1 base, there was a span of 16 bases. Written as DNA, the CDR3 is TGCAGCGTGCATCCGGTAGCGGCGGCCAAAAACATTCAGTACTTC. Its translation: CSVHPVAAAKNIQYF.

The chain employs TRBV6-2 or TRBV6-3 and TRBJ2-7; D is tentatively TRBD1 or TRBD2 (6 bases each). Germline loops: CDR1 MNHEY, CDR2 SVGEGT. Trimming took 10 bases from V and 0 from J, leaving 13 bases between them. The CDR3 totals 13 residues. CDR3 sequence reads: CATRGVPSYEQYF. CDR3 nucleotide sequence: TGTGCCACGAGGGGGGTTCCCTCCTACGAGCAGTACTTC.

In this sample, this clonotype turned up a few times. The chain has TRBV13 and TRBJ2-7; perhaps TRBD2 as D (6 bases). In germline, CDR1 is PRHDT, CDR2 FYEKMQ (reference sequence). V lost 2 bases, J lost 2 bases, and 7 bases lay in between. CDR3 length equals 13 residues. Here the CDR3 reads CASSLSGAYEQYF. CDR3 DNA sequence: TGTGCCAGCAGCTTATCGGGGGCCTACGAGCAGTACTTC. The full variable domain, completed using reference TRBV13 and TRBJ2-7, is AAGVIQSPRHLIKEKRETATLKCYPIPRHDTVYWYQQGPGQDPQFLISFYEKMQSDKGSIPDRFSAQQFSDYHSELNMSSLELGDSALYFCASSLSGAYEQYFGPGTRLTVT.

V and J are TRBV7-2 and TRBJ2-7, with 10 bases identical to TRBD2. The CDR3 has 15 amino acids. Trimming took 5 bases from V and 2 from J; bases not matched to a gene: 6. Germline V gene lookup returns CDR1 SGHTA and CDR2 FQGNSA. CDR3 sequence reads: CASSATSGQPYEQYF. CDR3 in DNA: TGTGCCAGCAGCGCGACTAGCGGGCAGCCCTACGAGCAGTACTTC. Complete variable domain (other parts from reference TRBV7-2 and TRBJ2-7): GAGVSQSPSNKVTEKGKDVELRCDPISGHTALYWYRQSLGQGLEFLIYFQGNSAPDKSGLPSDRFSAERTGGSVSTLTIQRTQQEDSAVYLCASSATSGQPYEQYFGPGTRLTVT.

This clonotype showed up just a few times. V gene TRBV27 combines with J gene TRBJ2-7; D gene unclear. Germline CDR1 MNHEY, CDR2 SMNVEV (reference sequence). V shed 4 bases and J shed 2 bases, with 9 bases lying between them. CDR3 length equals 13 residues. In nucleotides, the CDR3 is TGTGCCAGCAGTTACACAGCCACCTACGAGCAGTACTTC. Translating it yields CASSYTATYEQYF.

The CDR3: CASSRRQGVAGPNTGELFF. The CDR3 DNA reads as TGCGCCAGCAGCCGAAGACAGGGGGTAGCGGGCCCAAACACCGGGGAGCTGTTTTTT. The gene calls are TRBV5-1 and TRBJ2-2; 9 bases map to TRBD1. The V segment lost 4 bases and the J segment 2 bases; nucleotides outside the gene matches: 15. This CDR3 is 19 amino acids long. From germline, CDR1 is SGHRS and CDR2 YFSETQ.

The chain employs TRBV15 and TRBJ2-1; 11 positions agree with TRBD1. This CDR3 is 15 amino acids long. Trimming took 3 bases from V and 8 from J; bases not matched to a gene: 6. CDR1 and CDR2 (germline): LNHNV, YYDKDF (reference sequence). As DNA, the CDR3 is TGTGCCACCAGCAGCCGGGACAGGGGGACCTATGAGCAGTTCTTC. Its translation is CATSSRDRGTYEQFF.

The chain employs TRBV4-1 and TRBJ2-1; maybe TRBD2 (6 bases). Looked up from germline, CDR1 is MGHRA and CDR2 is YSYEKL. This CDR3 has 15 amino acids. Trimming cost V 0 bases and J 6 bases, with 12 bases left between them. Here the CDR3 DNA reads TGCGCCAGCAGCCAAGAGGCGGAGGGCCTCAATGAGCAGTTCTTC. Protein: CASSQEAEGLNEQFF.

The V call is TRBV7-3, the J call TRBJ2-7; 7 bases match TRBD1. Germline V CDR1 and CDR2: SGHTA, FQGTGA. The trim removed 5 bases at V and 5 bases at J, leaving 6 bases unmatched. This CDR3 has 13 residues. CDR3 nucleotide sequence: TGTGCCAGCAGCCCCGGGACAGTCCACGAGCAGTACTTC. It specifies CASSPGTVHEQYF. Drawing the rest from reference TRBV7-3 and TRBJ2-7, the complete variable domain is GAGVSQTPSNKVTEKGKYVELRCDPISGHTALYWYRQSLGQGPEFLIYFQGTGAADDSGLPNDRFFAVRPEGSVSTLKIQRTERGDSAVYLCASSPGTVHEQYFGPGTRLTVT.

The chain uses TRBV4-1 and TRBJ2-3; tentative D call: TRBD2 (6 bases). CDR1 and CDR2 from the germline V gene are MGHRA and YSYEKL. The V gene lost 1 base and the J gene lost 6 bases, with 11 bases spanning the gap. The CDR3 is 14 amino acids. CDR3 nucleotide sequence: TGCGCCAGCAGCCAAGCGACTAGTTCCGATACGCAGTATTTT. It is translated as CASSQATSSDTQYF.

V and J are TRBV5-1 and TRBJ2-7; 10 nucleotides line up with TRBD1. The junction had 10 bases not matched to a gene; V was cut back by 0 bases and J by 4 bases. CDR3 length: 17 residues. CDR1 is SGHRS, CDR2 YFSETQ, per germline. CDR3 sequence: CASSLDRPTGGQYEQYF. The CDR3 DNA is TGCGCCAGCAGCTTGGATCGACCGACAGGGGGCCAATACGAGCAGTACTTC.

CDR3 sequence (DNA): TGCAGTCTATTAGGGGGATTCTACGAGCAGTACTTC. Its protein is CSLLGGFYEQYF. This sequence joins TRBV20-1 and TRBJ2-7; possibly TRBD1 for D (6 bases). V lost 8 bases to trimming and J lost 3 bases, with 14 bases between them. This CDR3 has 12 residues. Germline CDR1 reads DFQATT; CDR2 reads SNEGSKA (reference sequence).

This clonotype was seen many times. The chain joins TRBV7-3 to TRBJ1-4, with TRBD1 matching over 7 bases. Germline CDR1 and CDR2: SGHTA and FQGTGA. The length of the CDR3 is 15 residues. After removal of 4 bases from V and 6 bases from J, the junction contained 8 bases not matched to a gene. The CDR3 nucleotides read TGTGCCAGCAGCTCCGGACAGGCCCGCGATGAAAAACTGTTTTTT. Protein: CASSSGQARDEKLFF.

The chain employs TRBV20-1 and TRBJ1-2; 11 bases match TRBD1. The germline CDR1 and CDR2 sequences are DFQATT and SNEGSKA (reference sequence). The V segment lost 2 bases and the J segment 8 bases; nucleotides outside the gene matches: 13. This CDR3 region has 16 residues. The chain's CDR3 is CSARSFGQGAPGGYTF. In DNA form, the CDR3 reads TGCAGTGCTAGAAGTTTTGGACAGGGGGCACCCGGCGGCTACACCTTC.

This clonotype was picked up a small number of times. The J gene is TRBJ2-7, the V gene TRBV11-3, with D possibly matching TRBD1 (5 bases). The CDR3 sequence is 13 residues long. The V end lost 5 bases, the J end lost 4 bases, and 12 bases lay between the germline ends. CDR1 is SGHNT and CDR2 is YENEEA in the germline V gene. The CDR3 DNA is TGTGCCAGCAGCGAGACTGACAGTTACGAGCAGTACTTC. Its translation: CASSETDSYEQYF.

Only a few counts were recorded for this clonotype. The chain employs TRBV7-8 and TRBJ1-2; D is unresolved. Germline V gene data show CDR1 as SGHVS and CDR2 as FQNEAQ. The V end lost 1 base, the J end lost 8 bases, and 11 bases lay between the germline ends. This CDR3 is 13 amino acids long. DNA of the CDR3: TGTGCCAGCAGCTTAGAGGAGGTTACGGGCTACACCTTC. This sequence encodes CASSLEEVTGYTF.

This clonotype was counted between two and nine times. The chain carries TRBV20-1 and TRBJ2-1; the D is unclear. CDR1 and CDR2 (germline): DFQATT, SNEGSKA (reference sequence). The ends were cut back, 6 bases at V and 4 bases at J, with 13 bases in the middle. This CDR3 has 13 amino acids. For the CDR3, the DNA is TGCAGTGCGGGCAGCCGAGATTACAATGAGCAGTTCTTC. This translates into CSAGSRDYNEQFF.

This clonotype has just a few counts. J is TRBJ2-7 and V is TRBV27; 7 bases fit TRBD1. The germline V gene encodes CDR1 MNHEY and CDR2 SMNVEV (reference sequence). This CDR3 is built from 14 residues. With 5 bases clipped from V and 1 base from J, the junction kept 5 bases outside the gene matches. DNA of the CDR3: TGTGCCAGCAGTCCCTGGACAGGATCCTACGAGCAGTACTTC. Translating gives CASSPWTGSYEQYF.

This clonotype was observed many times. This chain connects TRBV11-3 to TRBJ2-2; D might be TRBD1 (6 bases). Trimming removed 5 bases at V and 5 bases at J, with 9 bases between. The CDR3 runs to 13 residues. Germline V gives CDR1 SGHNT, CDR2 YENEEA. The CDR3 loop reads CASSRGGTGELFF. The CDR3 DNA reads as TGTGCCAGCAGCCGAGGGGGTACCGGGGAGCTGTTTTTT. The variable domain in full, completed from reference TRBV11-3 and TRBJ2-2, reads EAGVVQSPRYKIIEKKQPVAFWCNPISGHNTLYWYLQNLGQGPELLIRYENEEAVDDSQLPKDRFSAERLKGVDSTLKIQPAELGDSAVYLCASSRGGTGELFFGEGSRLTVL.